One sample yielded the 15 T cell receptor beta chains listed below, sequenced in a study of Graves' ophthalmopathy and Graves' hyperthyroidism. Amplification of the TCR beta CDR3 regions used RNA transcripts (as template). The authors performed first-round RT-PCR with HTBI primers and then a second-round multiplex PCR. Each CDR3 protein gets one entry after TCRdb re-called the multiplex PCR reads with MiXCR. The table has 170,000 or so distinct CDR3 sequences, 30% to 45% seen once; the top ten hold around 5.8%. The specimen was peripheral blood. The receptors were sampled from a woman aged 40 to 49 with Graves' ophthalmopathy.

This clonotype was counted at least ten times. The CDR3 loop reads CAISDLRTANYGYTF. The CDR3 nucleotides read TGTGCCATCAGTGATTTGAGGACAGCTAACTATGGCTACACCTTC. The rearrangement links TRBV10-3 to TRBJ1-2, with a weak D call TRBD1 (6 bases). In germline, CDR1 is ENHRY, CDR2 SYGVKD. The CDR3 sequence is 15 residues long. V lost 3 bases to trimming and J lost 0 bases, with 11 bases between them.

V gene TRBV10-3 combines with J gene TRBJ2-5; D possibly corresponds to TRBD2 (6 bases). Germline CDR1 is ENHRY and CDR2 is SYGVKD. V was pared by 2 bases and J by 2 bases, with 15 bases between. CDR3 length: 16 amino acids. CDR3 residues: CAISESELGLQETQYF. For the CDR3, the DNA is TGTGCCATCAGTGAGAGTGAGTTAGGACTACAAGAGACCCAGTACTTC.

The rearrangement uses TRBV6-1 and TRBJ1-6; possible D gene TRBD1, 5 bases. The CDR3 sequence is 14 residues long. Trimming removed 6 bases from V and 6 bases from J, with 12 bases in between. Germline lookup yields CDR1 MNHNS and CDR2 SASEGT. In DNA form, the CDR3 reads TGTGCCAGCAGCCCCGGGACCGCTAATTCACCCCTCCACTTT. It yields the protein CASSPGTANSPLHF.

This clonotype was recorded once. An end of the junction does not agree with germline; a read error may underlie this. The chain combines TRBV20-1 with TRBJ2-2; TRBD2 matches 9 bases. Germline V gene lookup returns CDR1 DFQATT and CDR2 SNEGSKA (reference sequence). The CDR3 runs 14 residues. The CDR3 DNA follows: TGCAGTGCCCAACGGACTAGCGACACCGGGGAGCCGTTTTTT. It yields the protein CSAQRTSDTGEPFF.

The CDR3 nucleotides read TGTGCCAGCAGGACCGACACCCAAGAGACCCAGTACTTC. Translation gives CASRTDTQETQYF. The chain employs TRBV6-2 or TRBV6-3 and TRBJ2-5; D call uncertain. Germline values: CDR1 MNHEY, CDR2 SVGEGT. CDR3 size: 13 residues. Trimming stripped 6 bases from V and 1 base from J, with 9 bases between.

This chain connects TRBV6-1 to TRBJ1-3, with D tentatively TRBD1 (5 bases). The germline V gene encodes CDR1 MNHNS and CDR2 SASEGT. The CDR3 totals 15 residues. V lost 7 bases and J lost 11, with 24 bases in between. The CDR3 here is CASIRPDSPRGAIYF. CDR3 DNA: TGTGCCAGCATTCGGCCTGACAGTCCTCGGGGTGCCATATATTTT.

Many counts were recorded for this clonotype. Written as DNA, the CDR3 is TGTGCCAGCAGTTCACTAGCGGCCGGGGCCAACGTCCTGACTTTC. Translation gives CASSSLAAGANVLTF. The chain couples TRBV6-2 or TRBV6-3 to TRBJ2-6; 8 bases map to TRBD2. The CDR3 contains 15 residues. The germline V gene has CDR1 MNHEY and CDR2 SVGEGT. V trimming: 4 bases; J trimming: 4 bases; junction bases outside the gene matches: 3.

V is TRBV12-3 or TRBV12-4 and J is TRBJ2-7, with 7 bases matching TRBD2. V was pared by 8 bases and J by 5 bases, with 12 bases of the junction left unmatched. The CDR3 contains 14 residues. CDR3 sequence: CASLAASPRDEQYF. The CDR3 coding sequence is TGTGCCAGCCTAGCGGCCTCACCCCGCGACGAGCAGTACTTC.

In this sample, this clonotype turned up many times. This sequence joins TRBV12-3 or TRBV12-4 and TRBJ2-2; weak D call: TRBD2 (7 bases). Deletions cut 7 bases from V and 5 bases from J, with 17 bases between. The CDR3 loop spans 15 amino acids. Here the CDR3 reads CASKGGRAPTGELFF. CDR3 nucleotide sequence: TGTGCCAGCAAGGGGGGGAGGGCCCCGACCGGGGAGCTGTTTTTT.

This chain connects TRBV28 to TRBJ1-2; D gene ambiguous. The germline gives CDR1 MDHEN, CDR2 SYDVKM. V gave up 3 bases and J gave up 3 bases, with 11 bases separating them. The CDR3 is 14 amino acids. This chain's CDR3 is CASSFPKTYYGYTF. In nucleotides, the CDR3 is TGTGCCAGCAGTTTCCCTAAGACTTACTATGGCTACACCTTC.

This clonotype was counted a single time. The CDR3 carries no conserved terminal phenylalanine or tryptophan, so it likely arises from a read error. The chain carries TRBV7-8 and TRBJ2-5; 8 bases fit TRBD2. The germline gives CDR1 SGHVS, CDR2 FQNEAQ. Trimming cost V 7 bases and J 5 bases; bases outside gene matches: 12. The CDR3 runs 15 residues. CDR3 nucleotides: TGTGCCAGCATACGTCGTTTAGCGGGATGGGAGACCCAGTACTAC. Amino acid sequence: CASIRRLAGWETQYY.

The chain is built from TRBV11-2 and TRBJ1-5, with D possibly being TRBD1 (5 bases). CDR1 is SGHAT, CDR2 FQNNGV, per germline. V was trimmed by 5 bases and J by 0 bases, leaving 14 bases between them. There are 16 residues in the CDR3. This CDR3 reads CASSLQVGGSNQPQHF. CDR3 DNA sequence: TGTGCCAGCAGCCTTCAGGTTGGGGGTAGCAATCAGCCCCAGCATTTT.

Many counts were recorded for this clonotype. The rearrangement uses TRBV12-3 or TRBV12-4 and TRBJ1-2; TRBD1 aligns across 7 bases. Germline trimming cut 7 bases from V and 4 bases from J; bases unmatched to any gene: 9. This CDR3 spans 14 amino acids. CDR3: CASNPGGTGYGYTF. In nucleotides, the CDR3 is TGTGCCAGCAACCCAGGGGGAACCGGCTATGGCTACACCTTC.

The chain employs TRBV12-3 or TRBV12-4 and TRBJ2-7, with D perhaps TRBD1 or TRBD2 (5 bases each). The V gene lost 2 bases and the J gene lost 3 bases, with 14 bases spanning the gap. There are 15 residues in the CDR3. The DNA for the CDR3 is TGTGCCAGCAGTTTACACTGGGGGTCGGGCTACGAGCAGTACTTC. It encodes CASSLHWGSGYEQYF.

This clonotype was seen ten or more times. This chain uses TRBV6-5 with TRBJ1-1; 7 positions match TRBD1. CDR1 and CDR2 from the germline V gene are MNHEY and SVGAGI. This CDR3 has 14 residues. Trimming cost V 7 bases and J 4 bases; bases outside gene matches: 9. CDR3 coding DNA: TGTGCCAGCAAAACAGGGGAATTTAGCACTGAAGCTTTCTTT. This encodes CASKTGEFSTEAFF.